The next 32 T cell receptor beta chains were all read from a single sample in a study of blood T cell repertoires in COVID-19. Libraries were prepared by immunoSEQ multiplex PCR; TCRdb keeps only in-frame clonotypes and omits some of them. In the table there are roughly 410,000 clones, around 89% of which are singletons. The sequenced sample consisted of peripheral blood. These receptors were collected from a woman in her thirties or forties with COVID-19, enrolled during active disease.

The V gene is TRBV7-3, the J gene TRBJ2-7; 8 bases are shared with TRBD1. The length of the CDR3 is 14 residues. Germline V CDR1 and CDR2: SGHTA, FQGTGA. The V gene end was trimmed by 5 bases and the J gene end by 6 bases; junction bases not matched to a gene: 9. CDR3 loop: CASSRGGQGGEQYF. CDR3 DNA sequence: TGTGCCAGCAGCCGGGGAGGACAGGGAGGCGAGCAGTACTTC.

This clone was seen repeatedly, ten times or more. This rearrangement joins TRBV24-1 to TRBJ2-2; D remains ambiguous. The CDR3 is 15 residues long. V lost 9 bases and J 3 bases, leaving 16 bases between the germline ends. CDR1 is KGHDR, CDR2 SFDVKD, per germline. The DNA for the CDR3 is TGTGCCACCTCCCTTAGGTCTCAGGACACCGGGGAGCTGTTTTTT. As protein: CATSLRSQDTGELFF.

This chain connects TRBV18 to TRBJ2-7, with 9 bases fitting TRBD2. With V trimmed by 3 bases and J by 3 bases, 6 bases remained unmatched. The germline CDR1 and CDR2 sequences are KGHSH and LQKENI. The CDR3 consists of 15 residues. CDR3 sequence: CASSPTTTSGYEQYF. As DNA, the CDR3 is TGTGCCAGCTCACCGACCACGACTAGCGGCTACGAGCAGTACTTC.

The chain has TRBV24-1 and TRBJ1-1; the match to TRBD1 covers 9 bases. The CDR3 contains 16 residues. V dropped 7 bases and J dropped 3; count of bases not matched to a gene: 11. CDR1 is KGHDR and CDR2 is SFDVKD in the germline V gene. The chain's CDR3 is CATSPSVDRGDTEAFF. CDR3 coding DNA: TGTGCCACCAGCCCCTCGGTCGACAGGGGGGACACTGAAGCTTTCTTT.

The CDR3 nucleotides read TGTGCCAGCAGTTTCTTAGGGGGGGCGACTGAAGCTTTCTTT. Protein: CASSFLGGATEAFF. This rearrangement joins TRBV6-5 to TRBJ1-1, with TRBD1 as a possible D gene (6 bases). The CDR3 has 14 residues. Per germline, CDR1 MNHEY and CDR2 SVGAGI. V was pared by 4 bases and J by 5 bases, with 14 bases between.

The rearrangement uses TRBV4-1 and TRBJ1-1; no clear D gene. CDR1 and CDR2 from the germline V gene are MGHRA and YSYEKL. V lost 1 base and J 4 bases, leaving 13 bases between the germline ends. The CDR3 is 15 amino acids. Here the CDR3 reads CASSQVGVKGTEAFF. CDR3 nucleotide sequence: TGCGCCAGCAGCCAAGTCGGGGTTAAGGGCACTGAAGCTTTCTTT.

The CDR3 loop reads CASSLTSTKEYNEQFF. The CDR3 DNA is TGTGCCAGCAGCTTAACGTCCACTAAAGAGTACAATGAGCAGTTCTTC. The chain employs TRBV7-3 and TRBJ2-1; D gene uncertain. The V end lost 0 bases, the J end lost 4 bases, and 13 bases lay between the germline ends. The CDR3 consists of 16 residues. Germline loops: CDR1 SGHTA, CDR2 FQGTGA.

The chain combines TRBV7-2 with TRBJ2-7; TRBD2 matches 11 bases. The CDR3 contains 17 residues. V was pared by 2 bases and J by 3 bases, with 9 bases of the junction left unmatched. The germline V gene encodes CDR1 SGHTA and CDR2 FQGNSA. CDR3 sequence: CASSLRRTSGLVYEQYF. The CDR3 nucleotides read TGTGCCAGCAGCTTAAGACGGACTAGCGGGTTGGTCTACGAGCAGTACTTC.

Concerning this clone: Other DNA sequences of this sample code for an identical CDR3. The chain joins TRBV7-2 to TRBJ1-2; D might be TRBD1 (5 bases). The length of the CDR3 is 14 residues. Germline V gene lookup returns CDR1 SGHTA and CDR2 FQGNSA. Trimming left V 5 bases short and J 2 bases short, with 12 bases between. The CDR3 spells CASSPRTQNYGYTF. DNA of the CDR3: TGTGCCAGCAGCCCGCGGACACAAAACTATGGCTACACCTTC.

The CDR3 nucleotides are TGTGCCAGTAGTATAGATGGCCTCTCCAACTATGGCTACACCTTC. It codes for CASSIDGLSNYGYTF. The gene calls are TRBV19 and TRBJ1-2; D is unclear. This CDR3 region has 15 residues. Deletions cut 0 bases from V and 2 bases from J, with 10 bases between. The germline V gene has CDR1 LNHDA and CDR2 SQIVND (reference sequence).

The chain combines TRBV6-6 with TRBJ2-3, with 7 bases that match TRBD2. From germline, CDR1 is MNHNY and CDR2 SVGAGI (reference sequence). The CDR3 spans 14 residues. After removal of 6 bases from V and 2 bases from J, the junction contained 5 bases not matched to a gene. The CDR3 region has the DNA TGTGCCAGCAGCAAGCGGGACTTCACAGATACGCAGTATTTT. This gives the protein CASSKRDFTDTQYF.

The V and J genes are TRBV9 and TRBJ1-3; D might be TRBD1 (6 bases). V lost 3 bases and J 3 bases, leaving 13 bases between the germline ends. The CDR3 has 15 amino acids. From germline, CDR1 is SGDLS and CDR2 YYNGEE. CDR3 coding DNA: TGTGCCAGCAGCGGCGGGGGGCTCTTTGGAAACACCATATATTTT. Amino acids: CASSGGGLFGNTIYF. The whole variable domain, filled in from reference TRBV9 and TRBJ1-3, reads DSGVTQTPKHLITATGQRVTLRCSPRSGDLSVYWYQQSLDQGLQFLIQYYNGEERAKGNILERFSAQQFPDLHSELNLSSLELGDSALYFCASSGGGLFGNTIYFGEGSWLTVV.

The gene calls are TRBV2 and TRBJ1-2, with D perhaps TRBD1 (5 bases). V was clipped by 6 bases and J by 3 bases, with 11 bases between them. Germline CDR1 is SNHLY and CDR2 is FYNNEI. This CDR3 is built from 13 residues. For the CDR3, the DNA is TGTGCCAGCAGAGGCGGGGGGGACTATGGCTACACCTTC. Its translation: CASRGGGDYGYTF. Full variable domain (remainder filled in from reference TRBV2 and TRBJ1-2): EPEVTQTPSHQVTQMGQEVILRCVPISNHLYFYWYRQILGQKVEFLVSFYNNEISEKSEIFDDQFSVERPDGSNFTLKIRSTKLEDSAMYFCASRGGGDYGYTFGSGTRLTVV.

V gene TRBV4-3 combines with J gene TRBJ2-3; D may be TRBD2 (6 bases). This CDR3 has 13 amino acids. Germline loops: CDR1 LGHNA, CDR2 YSLEER. V gave up 5 bases and J gave up 4 bases, with 10 bases separating them. The CDR3 nucleotides read TGCGCCAGCAGCGAGACGGGAGCAGATACGCAGTATTTT. Residues: CASSETGADTQYF.

The rearrangement links TRBV3-1 (or the pseudogene TRBV3-2) to TRBJ1-1; 7 nucleotides agree with TRBD1. CDR3 length: 15 amino acids. Germline CDR1 and CDR2: LGHDT and YNNKEL (reference sequence). V was clipped by 1 base and J by 9 bases; unmatched bases: 11. CDR3 bases: TGTGCCAGCAGCCAAGTTTCTCGAGGGACAGTAAAAGCTTTCTTT. Its translation is CASSQVSRGTVKAFF.

This chain uses TRBV11-2 with TRBJ2-1; possibly TRBD2 for D (6 bases). Between the trimmed V and J ends, which lost 7 bases and 9 bases, there was a span of 19 bases. Looked up from germline, CDR1 is SGHAT and CDR2 is FQNNGV. The CDR3 covers 14 residues. The CDR3 nucleotides are TGTGCCAGCAACGAAAAACTAGCTTTCGGTGAGCAGTTCTTC. Translated, it gives CASNEKLAFGEQFF.

The chain combines TRBV5-1 with TRBJ1-4; maybe TRBD1 (6 bases). CDR3 length: 15 residues. V gave up 3 bases and J gave up 7 bases, with 16 bases separating them. Germline V gene lookup returns CDR1 SGHRS and CDR2 YFSETQ. CDR3 loop: CASSSGAGQREKLFF. As DNA, the CDR3 is TGCGCCAGCAGCTCCGGGGCTGGACAGCGTGAAAAACTGTTTTTT.

The rearrangement joins TRBV19 to TRBJ1-5, with D perhaps matching TRBD1 (6 bases). The germline CDR1 and CDR2 sequences are LNHDA and SQIVND (reference sequence). This CDR3 has 15 amino acids. The V end lost 6 bases, the J end lost 0 bases, and 12 bases lay between the germline ends. The CDR3 protein is CASSPHRASNQPQHF. The CDR3, as DNA: TGTGCCAGTAGCCCTCACAGGGCTAGCAATCAGCCCCAGCATTTT.

The chain recombines TRBV10-3 with TRBJ1-1, with a weak D call TRBD1 (5 bases). Trimming left V 6 bases short and J 3 bases short, with 11 bases between. The CDR3 extends over 13 amino acids. Germline values: CDR1 ENHRY, CDR2 SYGVKD. CDR3 in amino acids: CAISLAGDTEAFF. The CDR3 DNA reads as TGTGCCATCAGCTTGGCGGGGGACACTGAAGCTTTCTTT.

The J gene is TRBJ2-1, the V gene TRBV4-3, with 11 bases lining up with TRBD2. The CDR3 contains 18 residues. CDR1 is LGHNA, CDR2 YSLEER, per germline. V gave up 3 bases and J gave up 4 bases; unmatched junction bases: 11. The CDR3 DNA is TGCGCCAGCAGCCAGGAGGTAGCGGGGGGGCCGGGGTACAATGAGCAGTTCTTC. This gives the protein CASSQEVAGGPGYNEQFF.

In its sample, this clone was seen a few times. The chain joins TRBV21-1 to TRBJ1-4; the table's D gene call, TRBD1, was not cross checked with the DNA. TRBV21-1 is deemed a pseudogene. The length of the CDR3 is 15 residues. Here the CDR3 reads CASSKKGQDNEKLFF. CDR3 bases: TGTGCCAGCAGCAAGAAGGGACAGGATAATGAAAAACTGTTTTTT.

V is TRBV25-1 and J is TRBJ1-2; D might be TRBD1 (6 bases). This CDR3 comprises 15 residues. CDR1 is MGHDK and CDR2 is SYGVNS in the germline V gene. V lost 3 bases, J lost 4 bases, and 15 bases lay in between. The CDR3 is CASSDSDRTLYGYTF. CDR3 DNA: TGTGCCAGCAGTGATTCCGACAGGACTCTCTATGGCTACACCTTC.

The chain recombines TRBV6-5 with TRBJ1-1, with a tentative D call TRBD1 (5 bases). CDR1 MNHEY and CDR2 SVGAGI come from the germline V gene. The V end was cut by 5 bases, the J end by 11 bases, with 18 bases between. CDR3 length equals 13 residues. The DNA of the CDR3 is TGTGCCAGCAGTCGTGACAGACCATCTCACGCTTTCTTT. It is translated as CASSRDRPSHAFF.

The chain carries TRBV19 and TRBJ1-5, with 11 bases matching TRBD1. V lost 7 bases and J lost 4; bases outside the gene matches: 3. Germline loops: CDR1 LNHDA, CDR2 SQIVND (reference sequence). This CDR3 comprises 14 residues. CDR3 sequence (DNA): TGTGCCAGTACTGGGGACAGGGGGAATCAGCCCCAGCATTTT. It is translated as CASTGDRGNQPQHF.

This clone was observed a few times. J is TRBJ1-1 and V is TRBV18; TRBD1 is a possible D gene (6 bases). Trimming took off 4 bases at V and 2 bases at J, with 11 bases between the two ends. The germline gives CDR1 KGHSH, CDR2 LQKENI. The length of the CDR3 is 14 residues. As DNA, the CDR3 is TGTGCCAGCTCACGAGCAGGGGCAAACACTGAAGCTTTCTTT. It codes for CASSRAGANTEAFF.

The V gene is TRBV7-2, the J gene TRBJ1-6; D is unresolved. The CDR3 covers 16 residues. V dropped 1 base and J dropped 1 base, with 8 bases sitting between them. Germline CDR1 and CDR2: SGHTA and FQGNSA. The CDR3 nucleotides are TGTGCCAGCAGCTTAGGGGAGGGTTCCTATAATTCACCCCTCCACTTT. It is translated as CASSLGEGSYNSPLHF.

The chain links TRBV4-3 to TRBJ2-7; D is unresolved. The V end lost 4 bases, the J end lost 3 bases, and 16 bases lay between the germline ends. The CDR3 contains 15 residues. Germline CDR1 LGHNA, CDR2 YSLEER. The CDR3 DNA reads as TGCGCCAGCAGCCTACGCGGTCGAGGCTACTACGAGCAGTACTTC. As protein: CASSLRGRGYYEQYF.

V is TRBV28 and J is TRBJ1-1; 10 positions match TRBD1. The V and J ends lost 2 bases and 0 bases, in that order; junction bases with no gene match: 6. The CDR3 contains 17 residues. Germline V gives CDR1 MDHEN, CDR2 SYDVKM. CDR3 bases: TGTGCCAGCAGTTTAGGGGGACAGGGGAGTATGAACACTGAAGCTTTCTTT. It codes for CASSLGGQGSMNTEAFF. The full variable domain, with the rest looked up from reference TRBV28 and TRBJ1-1, is DVKVTQSSRYLVKRTGEKVFLECVQDMDHENMFWYRQDPGLGLRLIYFSYDVKMKEKGDIPEGYSVSREKKERFSLILESASTNQTSMYLCASSLGGQGSMNTEAFFGQGTRLTVV.

The chain carries TRBV6-2 or TRBV6-3 and TRBJ2-4; maybe TRBD1 (5 bases). The CDR3 consists of 13 residues. In germline, CDR1 is MNHEY, CDR2 SVGEGT. V lost 2 bases, J lost 5 bases, and 7 bases lay in between. CDR3 protein: CASSYARENIQYF. The CDR3 region has the DNA TGTGCCAGCAGTTACGCCAGGGAAAACATTCAGTACTTC.

The genes are TRBV3-1 (or the pseudogene TRBV3-2) and TRBJ2-7; D might be TRBD2 (5 bases). Per germline, CDR1 LGHDT and CDR2 YNNKEL (reference sequence). The CDR3 has 11 amino acids. Trimming left V 9 bases short and J 7 bases short, with 13 bases between. This CDR3 is CASELSGEQYF. CDR3 in DNA: TGTGCCAGTGAACTTTCGGGGGAGCAGTACTTC.

The J gene is TRBJ2-7, the V gene TRBV28; the D gene is possibly TRBD2 (6 bases). The CDR3 extends over 11 amino acids. Trimming cost V 8 bases and J 3 bases, with 8 bases left between them. CDR1 MDHEN and CDR2 SYDVKM come from the germline V gene. The CDR3 here is CASRGNYEQYF. DNA for the CDR3: TGTGCCAGCCGGGGGAACTACGAGCAGTACTTC.

The J gene is TRBJ1-3, the V gene TRBV9; no definite D call. The CDR3 has 15 amino acids. Germline CDR1 and CDR2: SGDLS and YYNGEE. With 4 bases removed from V and 0 bases from J, the gap between germline ends came to 11 bases. CDR3 amino acids: CASSLRQASGNTIYF. CDR3 nucleotide sequence: TGTGCCAGCAGCTTAAGACAAGCCTCTGGAAACACCATATATTTT.